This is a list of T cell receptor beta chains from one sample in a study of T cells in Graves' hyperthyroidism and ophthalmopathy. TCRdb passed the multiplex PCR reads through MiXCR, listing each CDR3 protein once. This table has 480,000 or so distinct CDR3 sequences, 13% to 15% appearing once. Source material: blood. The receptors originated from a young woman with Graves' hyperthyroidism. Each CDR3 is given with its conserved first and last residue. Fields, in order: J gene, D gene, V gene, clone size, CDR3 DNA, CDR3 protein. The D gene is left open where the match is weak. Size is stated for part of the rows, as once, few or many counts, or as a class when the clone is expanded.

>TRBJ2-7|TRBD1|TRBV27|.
TGTGCCAGCCAGGGACAGACTCGGGACGAGCAGTACTTC
CASQGQTRDEQYF
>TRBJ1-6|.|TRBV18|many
TGTGCCAGCTCACCGGAAGTAAGGGATAATTCACCCCTCCACTTT
CASSPEVRDNSPLHF
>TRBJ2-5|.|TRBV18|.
TGTGCCAGCTCATCACCGATCGGGGGCGGGGAGACCCAGTACTTC
CASSSPIGGGETQYF
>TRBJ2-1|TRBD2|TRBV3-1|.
TGTGCCAGCACCCCTATAGCGGGCAATGAGCAGTTCTTC
CASTPIAGNEQFF
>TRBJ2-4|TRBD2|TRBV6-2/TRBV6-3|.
TGTGCCAGCAGTTTCGTGGCGGGAGGCAAAAACATTCAGTACTTC
CASSFVAGGKNIQYF
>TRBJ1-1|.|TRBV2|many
TGTGCCAGCAGTGCCACAACTATCGGAACTGAAGCTTTCTTT
CASSATTIGTEAFF
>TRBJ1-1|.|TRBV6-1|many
TGTGCCAGCAGGGGGGAAACCTTGAACACTGAAGCTTTCTTT
CASRGETLNTEAFF
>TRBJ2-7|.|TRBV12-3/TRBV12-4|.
TGTGCCAGCAGTTTCTCCCCTGTAGTCAATGCCCCCGAGCAGTACTTC
CASSFSPVVNAPEQYF
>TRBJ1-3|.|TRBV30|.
TGTGCCTGGAAGCCAGGGATCTCTGGAAACACCATATATTTT
CAWKPGISGNTIYF
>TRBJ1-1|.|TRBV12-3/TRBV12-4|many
TGTGCCAGCAGTTTCCCCCCCGCAGGGTCGACTGAAGCTTTCTTT
CASSFPPAGSTEAFF
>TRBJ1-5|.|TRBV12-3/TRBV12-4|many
TGTGCCAGCAGTTTAAGCACATCCCTCCAGCGGCCCCAGCATTTT
CASSLSTSLQRPQHF
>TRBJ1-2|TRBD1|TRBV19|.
TGTGCCAGTAGTTACAGGGGTAGTGGTGGCTACACCTTC
CASSYRGSGGYTF
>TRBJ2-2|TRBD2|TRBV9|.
TGTGCCAGCATTACGGGACTAGCGGGGTCGAACACCGGGGAGCTGTTTTTT
CASITGLAGSNTGELFF
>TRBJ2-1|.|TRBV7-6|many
TGTGCCAGCAGCCCGCAGGGATTAGGAGACAATGAGCAGTTCTTC
CASSPQGLGDNEQFF
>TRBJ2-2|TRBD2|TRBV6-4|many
TGTGCCAGCAGTGTCCTTAGCGGGACGAACACCGGGGAGCTGTTTTTT
CASSVLSGTNTGELFF
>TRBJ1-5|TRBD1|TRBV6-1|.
TGTGCCAGCAGGAAACAGGGGTCGGAGGTTCAGCCCCAGCATTTT
CASRKQGSEVQPQHF
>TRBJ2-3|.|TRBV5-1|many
TGCGCCAGCAGCTTGGGACCTGGGATAATGGGCACAGATACGCAGTATTTT
CASSLGPGIMGTDTQYF
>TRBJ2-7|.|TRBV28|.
TGTGCCAGCAGCCCCTATCCAGATCGCTTATACGAGCAGTACTTC
CASSPYPDRLYEQYF
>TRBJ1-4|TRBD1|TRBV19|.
TGTGCCAGTAGTCCTTTGGACAGGAGTTCCGAAAAACTGTTTTTT
CASSPLDRSSEKLFF
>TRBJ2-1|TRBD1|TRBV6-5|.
TGTGCCAGCAGTTACAGGGGGCATATCGATGAGCAGTTCTTC
CASSYRGHIDEQFF
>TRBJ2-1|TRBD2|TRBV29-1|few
TGCAGCGTTTCGACTAGCGGGATCTACAATGAGCAGTTCTTC
CSVSTSGIYNEQFF
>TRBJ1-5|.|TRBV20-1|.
TGCAGTGCCAGCGGATATCTGGGCAATCAGCCCCAGCATTTT
CSASGYLGNQPQHF
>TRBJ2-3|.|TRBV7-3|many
TGTGCCAGCAGCCCTGGACTTTACACAGATACGCAGTATTTT
CASSPGLYTDTQYF
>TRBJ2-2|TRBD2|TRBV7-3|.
TGTGCCAGCAGCTCACTAGCGGGAGGGCCTTATACCGGGGAGCTGTTTTTT
CASSSLAGGPYTGELFF
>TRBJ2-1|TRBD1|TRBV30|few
TGTGCCGGGACAGGGAGGACGGGCAATGAGCAGTTCTTC
CAGTGRTGNEQFF